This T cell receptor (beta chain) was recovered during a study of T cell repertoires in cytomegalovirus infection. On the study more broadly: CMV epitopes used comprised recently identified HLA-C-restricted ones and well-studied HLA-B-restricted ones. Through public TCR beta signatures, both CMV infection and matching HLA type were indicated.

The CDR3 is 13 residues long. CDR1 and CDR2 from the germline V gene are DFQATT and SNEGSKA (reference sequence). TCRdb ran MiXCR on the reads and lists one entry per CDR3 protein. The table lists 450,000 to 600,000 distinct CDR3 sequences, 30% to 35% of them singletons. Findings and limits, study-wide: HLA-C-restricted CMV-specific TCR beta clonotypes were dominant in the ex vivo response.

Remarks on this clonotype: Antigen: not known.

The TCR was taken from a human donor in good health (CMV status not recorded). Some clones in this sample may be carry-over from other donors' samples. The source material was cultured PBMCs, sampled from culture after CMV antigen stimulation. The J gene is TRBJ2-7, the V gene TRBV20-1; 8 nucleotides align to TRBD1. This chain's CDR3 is CSGGAGGTYEQYF. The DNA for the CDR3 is TGCAGCGGGGGAGCAGGGGGCACCTACGAGCAGTACTTC.